The 15 T cell receptor beta chains below all came from one sample that was sequenced in a study of cytomegalovirus exposure and HLA in healthy donors (dated by TCRdb to the late 2010s). Library preparation employed the immunoSEQ multiplex PCR assay. For the multiplex PCR, a mixture combining 60 forward primers for TCR Vbeta segments and 13 reverse primers for TCR Jbeta segments was used. TCRdb limited this immuneACCESS table to in-frame rearrangements with V and J called. A share of clones is missing; checked studies link under half to unresolved V genes, and the rest is unexplained. The sample includes roughly 200,000 clones, with 75% to 85% observed a single time. Approximately 2.5% of the sample is taken by the ten largest. Material for sequencing was PBMCs. Source of these receptors: a woman aged 35 to 49 in good health and CMV-seronegative.

The gene calls are TRBV30 and TRBJ1-3; 9 bases match TRBD1. V trimming: 3 bases; J trimming: 3 bases; junction bases outside the gene matches: 3. The CDR3 is made up of 14 amino acids. CDR1 is GTSNPN and CDR2 is SVGIG in the germline V gene (reference sequence). The DNA for the CDR3 is TGTGCCTGGAGGGGACAGGGCATTGGAAACACCATATATTTT. This translates into CAWRGQGIGNTIYF.

The chain carries TRBV5-1 and TRBJ1-4; no reliable D call. Deletions cut 2 bases from V and 4 bases from J, with 9 bases between. This CDR3 spans 14 amino acids. The germline CDR1 and CDR2 sequences are SGHRS and YFSETQ. DNA of the CDR3: TGCGCCAGCAGCTTCCAGGCCAGTAATGAAAAACTGTTTTTT. This codes for CASSFQASNEKLFF.

This clone was seen a single time. The rearrangement joins TRBV19 to TRBJ2-5; tentatively, D is TRBD1 (6 bases). V was shortened by 2 bases and J by 5 bases, with 15 bases between the two germline ends. The CDR3 sequence is 15 residues long. In germline, CDR1 is LNHDA, CDR2 SQIVND (reference sequence). As DNA, the CDR3 is TGTGCCAGTAGTATATCGGCCAGGGGATTGGAGACCCAGTACTTC. Amino acids: CASSISARGLETQYF.

In this sample, this clone turned up once. The rearrangement links TRBV5-1 to TRBJ2-5; D is possibly TRBD2 (5 bases). CDR1 SGHRS and CDR2 YFSETQ come from the germline V gene. V lost 3 bases and J 4 bases, leaving 13 bases between the germline ends. This CDR3 is 14 amino acids long. The CDR3 is CASSSGPEGETQYF. For the CDR3, the DNA is TGCGCCAGCAGCTCGGGTCCCGAGGGAGAGACCCAGTACTTC.

J is TRBJ2-1 and V is TRBV30; 10 bases map to TRBD2. Germline-derived CDR1 and CDR2 are GTSNPN and SVGIG (reference sequence). The trim removed 1 base at V and 4 bases at J, leaving 1 base unmatched. This CDR3 comprises 14 residues. The CDR3 region is CAWSGTSGYNEQFF. CDR3 coding DNA: TGTGCCTGGAGTGGGACTAGCGGTTACAATGAGCAGTTCTTC.

This sequence joins TRBV10-2 and TRBJ2-3; 9 bases align to TRBD2. Germline trimming cut 7 bases from V and 4 bases from J; bases unmatched to any gene: 9. From germline, CDR1 is WSHSY and CDR2 SAAADI. The CDR3 sequence is 15 residues long. CDR3 nucleotides: TGCGCCAGCAAGATAGCGGGAGCAAGGTCAGATACGCAGTATTTT. Amino acids: CASKIAGARSDTQYF.

This chain joins TRBV6-4 and TRBJ1-2, with no clear D. CDR1 is MRHNA and CDR2 is SNTAGT in the germline V gene. The V and J ends lost 0 bases and 2 bases respectively, with 10 bases between them. This CDR3 comprises 15 residues. The CDR3 protein is CASSDSSLSNYGYTF. CDR3 sequence (DNA): TGTGCCAGCAGTGACTCGTCCCTCTCCAACTATGGCTACACCTTC.

V gene TRBV7-2 combines with J gene TRBJ2-5; 11 bases map to TRBD2. Germline V gene data show CDR1 as SGHTA and CDR2 as FQGNSA. The V segment lost 3 bases and the J segment 2 bases; nucleotides outside the gene matches: 8. The CDR3 is made up of 17 amino acids. DNA of the CDR3: TGTGCCAGCAGCTTGGGGGGGCTAGCGGGGGGACAAGAGACCCAGTACTTC. Its translation is CASSLGGLAGGQETQYF. Full variable domain (remainder filled in from reference TRBV7-2 and TRBJ2-5): GAGVSQSPSNKVTEKGKDVELRCDPISGHTALYWYRQSLGQGLEFLIYFQGNSAPDKSGLPSDRFSAERTGGSVSTLTIQRTQQEDSAVYLCASSLGGLAGGQETQYFGPGTRLLVL.

The chain is built from TRBV19 and TRBJ1-5; possibly TRBD1 for D (5 bases). Germline loops: CDR1 LNHDA, CDR2 SQIVND (reference sequence). The CDR3 loop spans 15 amino acids. The V and J ends lost 3 bases and 2 bases respectively, with 11 bases between them. The CDR3 DNA is TGTGCCAGTAGTATTTGGGGCAGTGGCAATCAGCCCCAGCATTTT. The encoded protein is CASSIWGSGNQPQHF.

The chain recombines TRBV19 with TRBJ1-4, with TRBD1 identical over 7 bases. The germline V gene has CDR1 LNHDA and CDR2 SQIVND (reference sequence). V dropped 4 bases and J dropped 4; count of bases not matched to a gene: 6. This CDR3 has 15 amino acids. CDR3 nucleotide sequence: TGTGCCAGTAGTACTCCGGGACAGTATAATGAAAAACTGTTTTTT. This sequence encodes CASSTPGQYNEKLFF.

This clone was recorded once. The gene calls are TRBV7-3 and TRBJ2-5; a possible D gene is TRBD1 (6 bases). Germline V gene data show CDR1 as SGHTA and CDR2 as FQGTGA. The V and J ends lost 2 bases and 2 bases respectively, with 18 bases between them. The CDR3 has 17 amino acids. CDR3 nucleotide sequence: TGTGCCAGCAGCTTAGCTGGGGGCCACAGTGGGCAAGAGACCCAGTACTTC. This codes for CASSLAGGHSGQETQYF.

The chain combines TRBV6-1 with TRBJ2-1, with D unresolved. Germline CDR1 MNHNS, CDR2 SASEGT. The CDR3 sequence is 17 residues long. The V end lost 1 base, the J end lost 4 bases, and 17 bases lay between the germline ends. The DNA for the CDR3 is TGTGCCAGCAGTGAAGAATTGGTTATCTACCCGTACAATGAGCAGTTCTTC. It yields the protein CASSEELVIYPYNEQFF.

V and J are TRBV6-5 and TRBJ1-2; 9 nucleotides line up with TRBD1. Germline CDR1 MNHEY, CDR2 SVGAGI. The CDR3 runs 14 residues. J gave up 4 bases and V 2 bases, and 2 bases lay outside the gene matches. CDR3: CASSYRGQGYGYTF. The CDR3 DNA reads as TGTGCCAGCAGTTACAGGGGACAGGGCTATGGCTACACCTTC.

A word on this clone: Other DNA sequences in this specimen translate into the identical CDR3. The V gene is TRBV6-1, the J gene TRBJ2-6; the D gene is possibly TRBD2 (5 bases). This CDR3 region has 14 residues. The germline V gene has CDR1 MNHNS and CDR2 SASEGT. Trimming shortened V by 7 bases and J by 3 bases, and 10 bases separated the two germline ends. The CDR3 region is CASIRGDGANVLTF. CDR3 DNA sequence: TGTGCCAGCATTCGGGGTGATGGGGCCAACGTCCTGACTTTC.

This sequence joins TRBV9 and TRBJ2-7, with 10 bases fitting TRBD2. The germline V gene encodes CDR1 SGDLS and CDR2 YYNGEE. The CDR3 extends over 14 amino acids. V trimming: 6 bases; J trimming: 0 bases; junction bases outside the gene matches: 3. The CDR3 is CASNPSGSSYEQYF. The CDR3 DNA reads TGTGCCAGCAACCCTAGCGGGAGCTCCTACGAGCAGTACTTC. The complete variable domain, with remaining parts taken from reference TRBV9 and TRBJ2-7, reads DSGVTQTPKHLITATGQRVTLRCSPRSGDLSVYWYQQSLDQGLQFLIQYYNGEERAKGNILERFSAQQFPDLHSELNLSSLELGDSALYFCASNPSGSSYEQYFGPGTRLTVT.